This section outlines one T cell receptor beta chain sequence together with its context. The sample belongs to a study of blood T cell repertoires in COVID-19. Looking at the study overall: Italy, Spain and the United States were the sources of the convalescent and acute COVID-19 samples.

CDR1 and CDR2 from the germline V gene are MNHEY and SVGAGI. Trimming took 0 bases from V and 3 from J, leaving 9 bases between them. This CDR3 region has 14 residues. Original analysis: By means of reference gene primer amplification, nucleated cell counts were estimated. Using immunoSEQ multiplex PCR, the repertoire was profiled, and TCRdb retains in-frame clones only, with some absent. For V, J and clone size, that table is used; D and trimming come from the DNA. The top ten clones hold roughly 17% of a sample with roughly 32,000 clones, about 74% of them seen once. The chain recombines TRBV6-5 with TRBJ2-7; D gene ambiguous. Source material: peripheral blood. The sequence derives from a human donor in a cohort sampled during active COVID-19. As DNA, the CDR3 is TGTGCCAGCAGTTACTCGATCCAGAACTACGAGCAGTACTTC. Translating gives CASSYSIQNYEQYF.